This is a list of T cell receptor beta chains from one sample in a study of blood T cell repertoires in COVID-19. Generated by immunoSEQ multiplex PCR, the TCRdb table keeps only in-frame clones and is missing some. The sample has about 220,000 clones; around four fifths are singletons. Material: peripheral blood. The receptors come from a woman aged 70-85 years with acute or convalescent COVID-19. Each CDR3 is given with its conserved first and last residue. D genes are given only for firm matches. Size is stated for part of the rows, as once, few or many counts, or as a class when the clone is expanded.

>TRBJ1-4|.|TRBD1|TRBV9
CASSVGTGGGITNEKLFF
TGTGCCAGCAGCGTAGGAACAGGGGGCGGGATAACTAATGAAAAACTGTTTTTT
>TRBJ1-5|.|.|TRBV15
CATSRDQGRQPQHF
TGTGCCACCAGCAGAGATCAGGGGCGTCAGCCCCAGCATTTT
>TRBJ1-2|once|TRBD1|TRBV3-1/TRBV3-2
CASSQGGTGGNWGYGYTF
TGTGCCAGCAGCCAAGGGGGGACAGGGGGCAACTGGGGATATGGCTACACCTTC
>TRBJ1-3|.|TRBD1|TRBV6-5
CASSLDRGLSGNTIYF
TGTGCCAGCAGTTTAGACAGGGGGCTTTCTGGAAACACCATATATTTT
>TRBJ1-3|few|.|TRBV4-1
CASSPRHFASGNTIYF
TGCGCCAGCAGCCCCAGACACTTCGCCTCTGGAAACACCATATATTTT
>TRBJ1-5|.|.|TRBV7-2
CASSWGGANNQPQHF
TGTGCCAGCAGCTGGGGAGGTGCAAACAATCAGCCCCAGCATTTT
>TRBJ1-4|.|TRBD1|TRBV24-1
CATSDFPSQGAGEKLFF
TGTGCCACCAGTGATTTCCCTTCCCAGGGGGCAGGTGAAAAACTGTTTTTT
>TRBJ2-3|.|.|TRBV4-3
CASSQGQNTDTQYF
TGCGCCAGCAGCCAAGGGCAGAACACAGATACGCAGTATTTT
>TRBJ2-7|.|TRBD1|TRBV30
CAWSVIRGTVKNSYEQYF
TGTGCCTGGAGTGTAATTCGAGGGACAGTGAAGAACTCCTACGAGCAGTACTTC
>TRBJ1-2|few|.|TRBV7-2
CASSAQGAYGYTF
TGTGCCAGCAGCGCACAGGGTGCCTATGGCTACACCTTC
>TRBJ2-3|few|.|TRBV18
CASSRPTGRSTDTQYF
TGTGCCAGCTCACGGCCGACAGGGAGGTCCACAGATACGCAGTATTTT
>TRBJ2-7|.|TRBD1|TRBV15
CATSFGQGTYEQYF
TGTGCCACCAGCTTCGGACAGGGTACCTACGAGCAGTACTTC
>TRBJ2-7|.|.|TRBV10-3
CAISDTGRGETYEQYF
TGTGCCATCAGTGATACGGGACGCGGGGAAACCTACGAGCAGTACTTC
>TRBJ2-6|.|.|TRBV5-1
CASSLALREVSSGANVLTF
TGCGCCAGCAGCTTGGCTCTCCGAGAGGTTAGCTCTGGGGCCAACGTCCTGACTTTC
>TRBJ1-2|.|.|TRBV7-9
CASSSSGIANYGYTF
TGTGCCAGCAGCTCCTCGGGTATAGCTAACTATGGCTACACCTTC
>TRBJ2-1|.|TRBD2|TRBV20-1
CSASHPSGANEQFF
TGCAGTGCTAGTCATCCTAGCGGGGCAAATGAGCAGTTCTTC
>TRBJ2-2|.|TRBD2|TRBV15
CATSGFRLAGGPGELFF
TGTGCCACCAGCGGATTCAGACTAGCGGGGGGGCCCGGGGAGCTGTTTTTT
>TRBJ1-1|.|.|TRBV19
CASSMGQNTEAFF
TGTGCCAGTAGTATGGGACAGAACACTGAAGCTTTCTTT
>TRBJ2-1|.|.|TRBV7-2
CASRPIGLNEQFF
TGTGCCAGCAGACCAATAGGACTCAATGAGCAGTTCTTC
>TRBJ1-2|once|TRBD1|TRBV4-3
CASSLWTGINGYTF
TGCGCCAGCAGCCTTTGGACAGGAATAAATGGCTACACCTTC
>TRBJ1-5|.|.|TRBV29-1
CSVRENSNQPQHF
TGCAGCGTTAGGGAGAATAGCAATCAGCCCCAGCATTTT
>TRBJ2-5|.|.|TRBV25-1
CASSETGGPQETQYF
TGTGCCAGCAGTGAAACCGGGGGGCCCCAAGAGACCCAGTACTTC
>TRBJ2-7|.|TRBD1|TRBV14
CASSQDRTGEQYF
TGTGCCAGCAGCCAAGATCGGACAGGCGAGCAGTACTTC
>TRBJ1-4|.|TRBD1|TRBV10-3
CATWTGLNEKLFF
TGTGCCACCTGGACAGGGCTTAATGAAAAACTGTTTTTT
>TRBJ1-6|.|.|TRBV9
CASSVADSPLHF
TGTGCCAGCAGCGTGGCAGATTCACCCCTCCACTTT
>TRBJ1-1|.|TRBD1|TRBV27
CASRRQGSTEAFF
TGTGCCAGCCGAAGACAGGGTTCCACTGAAGCTTTCTTT
>TRBJ1-5|.|.|TRBV2
CASSRWRTDSNQPQHF
TGTGCCAGCAGCCGCTGGAGGACGGATAGCAATCAGCCCCAGCATTTT
>TRBJ2-2|.|TRBD1|TRBV7-2
CASSYPQGFIGELFF
TGTGCCAGCAGCTATCCACAGGGGTTTATCGGGGAGCTGTTTTTT
>TRBJ1-6|.|TRBD1|TRBV18
CASSPQGALPNSPLHF
TGTGCCAGCTCACCACAGGGGGCCCTACCTAATTCACCCCTCCACTTT
>TRBJ1-1|.|.|TRBV6-6
CASSPQDSWRATEAFF
TGTGCCAGCAGTCCGCAGGACTCTTGGAGGGCCACTGAAGCTTTCTTT
>TRBJ1-4|.|.|TRBV5-5
CASSLTVLVNEKLFF
TGTGCCAGCAGCTTAACAGTATTGGTTAATGAAAAACTGTTTTTT
>TRBJ1-1|many|.|TRBV10-3
CATGDTRNTEAFF
TGTGCCACAGGGGACACCCGGAACACTGAAGCTTTCTTT
>TRBJ1-1|.|.|TRBV16
CASSRATGSGAEAFF
TGTGCCAGCAGCCGAGCCACAGGGTCCGGGGCGGAAGCTTTCTTT
>TRBJ2-3|many|.|TRBV4-3
CASSQDPRGLNTDTQYF
TGCGCCAGCAGCCAAGATCCAAGAGGGCTTAACACAGATACGCAGTATTTT
>TRBJ1-2|.|TRBD1|TRBV6-1
CASSEAVTGILGYTF
TGTGCCAGCAGTGAAGCTGTGACAGGGATTTTAGGCTACACCTTC
>TRBJ1-6|.|.|TRBV5-1
CASSLDLGAAGSPLHF
TGCGCCAGCAGCTTGGATTTGGGGGCAGCCGGTTCACCCCTCCACTTT
>TRBJ1-3|once|.|TRBV5-4
CASSFGGRGNTIYF
TGTGCCAGCAGCTTTGGGGGGAGGGGAAACACCATATATTTT
>TRBJ2-1|.|TRBD2|TRBV18
CASSPLLAGGRSSYNEQFF
TGTGCCAGCTCACCTCTGCTAGCGGGGGGACGGAGCTCCTACAATGAGCAGTTCTTC
>TRBJ1-6|few|TRBD1|TRBV4-2
CASSQGTVSPLHF
TGTGCCAGCAGCCAGGGGACAGTCTCACCCCTCCACTTT
>TRBJ2-1|few|TRBD2|TRBV10-3
CAIRLAGGNDEQFF
TGTGCCATCAGACTAGCGGGGGGTAACGATGAGCAGTTCTTC
>TRBJ1-1|few|.|TRBV7-9
CASSLGRAEAFF
TGTGCCAGCAGCTTAGGGCGGGCTGAAGCTTTCTTT
>TRBJ2-1|.|TRBD1|TRBV7-2
CASSPDRGSYNEQFF
TGTGCCAGCAGTCCCGACAGGGGCTCCTACAATGAGCAGTTCTTC
>TRBJ1-2|.|.|TRBV6-2/TRBV6-3
CASSYYKGLTF
TGTGCCAGCAGTTATTATAAGGGACTCACCTTC
>TRBJ2-6|.|.|TRBV4-3
CASSPGGSGANVLTF
TGCGCCAGCAGCCCCGGAGGCTCTGGGGCCAACGTCCTGACTTTC
>TRBJ1-6|.|.|TRBV27
CASSLHRDSPLHF
TGTGCCAGCAGTTTGCACAGGGATTCACCCCTCCACTTT
>TRBJ2-3|.|.|TRBV10-3
CAISDSRTSTDTQYF
TGTGCCATCAGTGATTCCCGAACTAGCACAGATACGCAGTATTTT
>TRBJ1-2|many|TRBD1|TRBV19
CATTIGTGYGLGYGYTF
TGTGCCACCACGATAGGGACAGGCTACGGCCTCGGCTATGGCTACACCTTC
>TRBJ1-1|once|TRBD1|TRBV29-1
CSVEDRGGYTEAFF
TGCAGCGTTGAGGACAGGGGGGGGTACACTGAAGCTTTCTTT
>TRBJ2-1|.|.|TRBV6-5
CASSYASRGAYEQFF
TGTGCCAGCAGTTACGCCAGCAGGGGGGCTTATGAGCAGTTCTTC
>TRBJ1-1|.|.|TRBV18
CASSPQGAEAFF
TGTGCCAGCTCACCTCAGGGCGCTGAAGCTTTCTTT
>TRBJ1-4|.|.|TRBV7-2
CASSLAGSEKLFF
TGTGCCAGCAGCTTAGCGGGCTCTGAAAAACTGTTTTTT
>TRBJ2-2|.|TRBD2|TRBV11-3
CASSPGLARPNTGELFF
TGTGCCAGCAGCCCGGGACTAGCGCGCCCGAACACCGGGGAGCTGTTTTTT
>TRBJ2-2|once|TRBD1|TRBV5-1
CASSRTGFNTGELFF
TGCGCCAGCAGCCGGACAGGGTTTAACACCGGGGAGCTGTTTTTT
>TRBJ1-1|.|TRBD1|TRBV19
CASSDRGTEAFF
TGTGCCAGTAGCGACAGGGGAACTGAAGCTTTCTTT
>TRBJ1-6|once|.|TRBV5-1
CASRVLTDSPLHF
TGCGCCAGCAGAGTATTGACAGACTCACCCCTCCACTTT